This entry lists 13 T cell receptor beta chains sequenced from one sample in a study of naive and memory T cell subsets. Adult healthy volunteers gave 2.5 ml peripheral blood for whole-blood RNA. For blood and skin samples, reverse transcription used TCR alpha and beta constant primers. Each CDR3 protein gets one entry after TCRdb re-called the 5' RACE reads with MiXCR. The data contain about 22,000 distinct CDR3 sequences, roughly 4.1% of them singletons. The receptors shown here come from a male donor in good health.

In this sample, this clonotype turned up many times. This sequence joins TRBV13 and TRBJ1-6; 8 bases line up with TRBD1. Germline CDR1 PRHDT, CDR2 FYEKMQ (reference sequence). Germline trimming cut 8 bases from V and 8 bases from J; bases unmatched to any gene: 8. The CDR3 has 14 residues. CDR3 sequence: CASSKVDRDSPLHF. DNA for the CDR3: TGTGCCAGCTCTAAGGTGGACAGGGATTCACCCCTCCACTTT.

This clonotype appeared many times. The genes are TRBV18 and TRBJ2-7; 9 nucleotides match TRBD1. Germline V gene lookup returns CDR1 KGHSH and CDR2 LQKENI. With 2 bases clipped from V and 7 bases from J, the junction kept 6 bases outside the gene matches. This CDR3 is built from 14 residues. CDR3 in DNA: TGTGCCAGCTCACCAGGGACAGGGTCTAAAGAGCAGTACTTC. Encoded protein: CASSPGTGSKEQYF.

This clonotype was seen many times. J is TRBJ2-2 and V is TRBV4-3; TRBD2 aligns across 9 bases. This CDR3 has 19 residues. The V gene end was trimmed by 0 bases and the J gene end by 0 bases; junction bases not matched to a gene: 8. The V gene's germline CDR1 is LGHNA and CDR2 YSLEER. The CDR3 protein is CASSQDSPAGGPNTGELFF. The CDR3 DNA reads TGCGCCAGCAGCCAAGATAGCCCAGCGGGGGGACCGAACACCGGGGAGCTGTTTTTT.

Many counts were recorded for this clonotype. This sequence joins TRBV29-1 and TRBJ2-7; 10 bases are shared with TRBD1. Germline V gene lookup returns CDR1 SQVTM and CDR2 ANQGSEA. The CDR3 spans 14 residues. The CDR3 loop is CSAGDRGRSYEQYF. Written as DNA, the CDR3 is TGCAGTGCAGGAGACAGGGGGCGGTCCTACGAGCAGTACTTC.

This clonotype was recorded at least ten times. The CDR3, as DNA: TGCGCCAGCCGTAGAAGGGATTCACCCCTCCACTTT. Its protein is CASRRRDSPLHF. The V gene is TRBV10-2, the J gene TRBJ1-6; D not resolved. In germline, CDR1 is WSHSY, CDR2 SAAADI. The CDR3 contains 12 residues. V lost 8 bases and J lost 8, with 10 bases in between.

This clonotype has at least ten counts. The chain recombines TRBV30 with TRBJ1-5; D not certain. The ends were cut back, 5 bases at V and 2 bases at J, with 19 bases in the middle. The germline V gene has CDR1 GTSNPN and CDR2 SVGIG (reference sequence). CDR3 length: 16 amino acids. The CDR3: CAWQRRAVIGNQPQHF. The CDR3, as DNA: TGTGCCTGGCAAAGAAGGGCAGTCATCGGCAATCAGCCCCAGCATTTT.

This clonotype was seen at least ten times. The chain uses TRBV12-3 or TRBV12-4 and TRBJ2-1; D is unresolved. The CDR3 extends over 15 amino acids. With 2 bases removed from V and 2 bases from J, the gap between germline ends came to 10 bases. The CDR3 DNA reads TGTGCCAGCAGTTTATTGCACGGTACCTACAATGAGCAGTTCTTC. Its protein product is CASSLLHGTYNEQFF.

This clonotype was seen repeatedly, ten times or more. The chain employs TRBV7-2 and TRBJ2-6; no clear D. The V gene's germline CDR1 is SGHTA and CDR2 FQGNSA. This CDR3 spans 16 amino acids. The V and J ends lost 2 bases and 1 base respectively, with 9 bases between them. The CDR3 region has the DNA TGTGCCAGCAGCTTAAGGGTAGTTTCTGGGGCCAACGTCCTGACTTTC. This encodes CASSLRVVSGANVLTF.

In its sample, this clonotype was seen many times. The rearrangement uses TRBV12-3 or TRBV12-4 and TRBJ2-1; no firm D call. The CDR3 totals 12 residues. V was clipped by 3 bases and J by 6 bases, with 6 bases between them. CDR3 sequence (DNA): TGTGCCAGCAGTTTGTTTGGCAATGAGCAGTTCTTC. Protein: CASSLFGNEQFF.

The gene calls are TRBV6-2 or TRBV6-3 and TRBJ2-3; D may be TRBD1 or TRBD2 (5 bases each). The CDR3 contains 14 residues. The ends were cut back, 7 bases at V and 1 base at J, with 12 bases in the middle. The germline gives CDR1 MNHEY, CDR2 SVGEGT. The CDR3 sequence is CASTRSGRTDTQYF. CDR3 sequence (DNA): TGTGCCAGCACCCGCTCGGGACGCACAGATACGCAGTATTTT.

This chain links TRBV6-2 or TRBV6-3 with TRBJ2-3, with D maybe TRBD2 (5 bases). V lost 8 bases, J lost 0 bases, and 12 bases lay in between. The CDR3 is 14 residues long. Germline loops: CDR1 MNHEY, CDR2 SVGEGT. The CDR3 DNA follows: TGTGCCAGCCTTTTAGCGCAAAGCACAGATACGCAGTATTTT. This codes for CASLLAQSTDTQYF.

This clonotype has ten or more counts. CDR3 in amino acids: CSVWGQGWGYTF. The CDR3 DNA sequence: TGCAGCGTCTGGGGACAGGGTTGGGGCTACACCTTC. This rearrangement joins TRBV29-1 to TRBJ1-2, with 9 bases lining up with TRBD1. Germline lookup yields CDR1 SQVTM and CDR2 ANQGSEA. V lost 6 bases and J lost 8; bases outside the gene matches: 7. The CDR3 totals 12 residues. Full variable domain (rest looked up from reference TRBV29-1 and TRBJ1-2): SAVISQKPSRDICQRGTSLTIQCQVDSQVTMMFWYRQQPGQSLTLIATANQGSEATYESGFVIDKFPISRPNLTFSTLTVSNMSPEDSSIYLCSVWGQGWGYTFGSGTRLTVV.

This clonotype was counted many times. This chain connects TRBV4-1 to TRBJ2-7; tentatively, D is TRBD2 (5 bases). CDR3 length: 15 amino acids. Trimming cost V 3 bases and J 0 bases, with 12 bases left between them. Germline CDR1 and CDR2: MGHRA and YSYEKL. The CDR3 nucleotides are TGCGCCAGCAGCCAGAAGCGGTCTAGCTCCTACGAGCAGTACTTC. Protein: CASSQKRSSSYEQYF.